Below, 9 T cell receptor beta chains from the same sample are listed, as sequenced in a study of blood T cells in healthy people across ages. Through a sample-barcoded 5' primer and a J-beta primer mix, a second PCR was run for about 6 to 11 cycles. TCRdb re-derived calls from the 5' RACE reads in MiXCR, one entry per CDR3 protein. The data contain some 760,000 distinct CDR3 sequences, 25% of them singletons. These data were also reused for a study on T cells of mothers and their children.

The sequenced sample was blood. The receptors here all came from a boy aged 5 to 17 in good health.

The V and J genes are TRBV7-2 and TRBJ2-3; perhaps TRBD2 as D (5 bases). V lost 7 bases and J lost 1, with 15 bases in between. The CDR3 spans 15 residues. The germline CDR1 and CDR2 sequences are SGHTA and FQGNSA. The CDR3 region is CASNPVGVGTDTQYF. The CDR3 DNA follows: TGTGCCAGCAACCCCGTCGGGGTTGGCACAGATACGCAGTATTTT.

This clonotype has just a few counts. The CDR3 bases are TGTGCCAGCAGTCCCCGGGCCAGGGGAGGGCATACGCAGTATTTT. It translates to CASSPRARGGHTQYF. The chain joins TRBV28 to TRBJ2-3, with a tentative D call TRBD2 (7 bases). Germline CDR1 MDHEN, CDR2 SYDVKM. Trimming removed 5 bases at V and 7 bases at J, with 19 bases between. This CDR3 spans 15 amino acids.

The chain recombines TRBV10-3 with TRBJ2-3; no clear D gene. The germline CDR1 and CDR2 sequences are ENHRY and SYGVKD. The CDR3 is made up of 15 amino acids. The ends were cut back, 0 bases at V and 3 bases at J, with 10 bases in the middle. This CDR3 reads CAISESRVGTDTQYF. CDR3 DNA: TGTGCCATCAGTGAGTCTCGGGTTGGGACAGATACGCAGTATTTT.

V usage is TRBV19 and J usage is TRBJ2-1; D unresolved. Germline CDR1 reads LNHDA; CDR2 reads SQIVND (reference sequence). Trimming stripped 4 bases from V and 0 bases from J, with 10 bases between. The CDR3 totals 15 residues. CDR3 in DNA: TGTGCCAGTAGTACGACTCCAAGCTCCTACAATGAGCAGTTCTTC. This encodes CASSTTPSSYNEQFF.

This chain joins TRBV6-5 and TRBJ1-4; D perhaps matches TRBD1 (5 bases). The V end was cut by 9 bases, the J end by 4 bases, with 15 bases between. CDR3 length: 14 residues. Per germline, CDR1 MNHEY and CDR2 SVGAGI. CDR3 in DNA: TGTGCCAGTAGCCCGGGACCCAATAATGAAAAACTGTTTTTT. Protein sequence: CASSPGPNNEKLFF.

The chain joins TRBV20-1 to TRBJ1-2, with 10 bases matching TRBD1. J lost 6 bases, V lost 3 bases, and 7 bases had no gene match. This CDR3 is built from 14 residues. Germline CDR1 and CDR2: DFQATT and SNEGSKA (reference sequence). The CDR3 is CSARPGTGADGYTF. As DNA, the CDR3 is TGCAGTGCTAGGCCCGGGACAGGGGCGGATGGCTACACCTTC.

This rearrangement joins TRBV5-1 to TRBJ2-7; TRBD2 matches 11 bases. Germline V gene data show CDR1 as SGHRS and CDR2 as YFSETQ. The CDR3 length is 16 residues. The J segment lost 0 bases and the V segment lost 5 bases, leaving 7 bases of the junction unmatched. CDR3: CASSRASGRTSYEQYF. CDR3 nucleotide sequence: TGCGCCAGCAGTAGGGCTAGCGGGAGGACCTCCTACGAGCAGTACTTC.

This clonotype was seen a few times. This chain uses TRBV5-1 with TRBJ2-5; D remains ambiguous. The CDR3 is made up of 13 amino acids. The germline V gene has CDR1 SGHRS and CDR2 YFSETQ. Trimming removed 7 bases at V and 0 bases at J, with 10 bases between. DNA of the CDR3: TGCGCCAGCGAGGAGTTAAACCAAGAGACCCAGTACTTC. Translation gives CASEELNQETQYF. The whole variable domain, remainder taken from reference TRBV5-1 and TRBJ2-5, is KAGVTQTPRYLIKTRGQQVTLSCSPISGHRSVSWYQQTPGQGLQFLFEYFSETQRNKGNFPGRFSGRQFSNSRSEMNVSTLELGDSALYLCASEELNQETQYFGPGTRLLVL.

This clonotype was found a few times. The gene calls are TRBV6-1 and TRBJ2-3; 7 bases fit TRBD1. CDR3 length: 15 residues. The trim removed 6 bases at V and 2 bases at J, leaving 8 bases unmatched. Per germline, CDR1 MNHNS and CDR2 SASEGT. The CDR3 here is CASSPGQKFTDTQYF. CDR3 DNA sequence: TGTGCCAGCAGCCCGGGACAGAAATTCACAGATACGCAGTATTTT.